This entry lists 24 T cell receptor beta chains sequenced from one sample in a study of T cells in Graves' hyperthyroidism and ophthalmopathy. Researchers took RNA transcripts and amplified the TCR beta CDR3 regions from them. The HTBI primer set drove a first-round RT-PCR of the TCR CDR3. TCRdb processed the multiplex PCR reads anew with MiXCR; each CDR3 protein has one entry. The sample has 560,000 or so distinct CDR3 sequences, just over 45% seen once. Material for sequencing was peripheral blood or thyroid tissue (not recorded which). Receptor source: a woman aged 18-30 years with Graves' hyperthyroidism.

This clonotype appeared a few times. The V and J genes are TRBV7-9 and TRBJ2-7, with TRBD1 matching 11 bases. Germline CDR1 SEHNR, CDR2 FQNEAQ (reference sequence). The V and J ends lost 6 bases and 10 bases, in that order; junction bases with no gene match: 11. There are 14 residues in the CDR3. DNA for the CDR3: TGTGCCAGCAGTTTCCGGACAGGGGGCGATCCCCAGTACTTC. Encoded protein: CASSFRTGGDPQYF. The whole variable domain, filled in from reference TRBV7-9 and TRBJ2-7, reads DTGVSQNPRHKITKRGQNVTFRCDPISEHNRLYWYRQTLGQGPEFLTYFQNEAQLEKSRLLSDRFSAERPKGSFSTLEIQRTEQGDSAMYLCASSFRTGGDPQYFGPGTRLTVT.

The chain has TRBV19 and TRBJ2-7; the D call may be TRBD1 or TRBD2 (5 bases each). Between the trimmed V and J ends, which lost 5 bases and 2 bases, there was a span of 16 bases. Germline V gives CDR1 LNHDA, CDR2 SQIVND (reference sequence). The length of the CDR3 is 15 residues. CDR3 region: CASSEGPLGPYEQYF. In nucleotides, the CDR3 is TGTGCCAGTAGTGAGGGACCTCTTGGACCCTACGAGCAGTACTTC.

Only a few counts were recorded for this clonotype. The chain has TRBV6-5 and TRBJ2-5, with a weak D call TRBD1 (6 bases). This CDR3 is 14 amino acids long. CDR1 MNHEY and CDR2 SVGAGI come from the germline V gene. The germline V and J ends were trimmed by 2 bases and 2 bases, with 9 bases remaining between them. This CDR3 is CASSYPQGQETQYF. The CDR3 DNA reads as TGTGCCAGCAGTTACCCCCAGGGGCAAGAGACCCAGTACTTC.

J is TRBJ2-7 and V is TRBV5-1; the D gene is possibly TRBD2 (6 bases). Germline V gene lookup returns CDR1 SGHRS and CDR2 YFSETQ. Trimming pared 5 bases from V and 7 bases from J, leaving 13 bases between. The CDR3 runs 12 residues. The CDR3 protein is CASRDLAGEQYF. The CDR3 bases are TGCGCCAGCAGGGACCTCGCGGGGGAGCAGTACTTC.

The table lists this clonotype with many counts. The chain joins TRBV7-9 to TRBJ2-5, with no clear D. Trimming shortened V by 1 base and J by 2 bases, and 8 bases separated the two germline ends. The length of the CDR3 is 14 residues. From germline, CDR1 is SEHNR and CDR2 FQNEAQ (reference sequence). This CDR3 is CASSLVTEQETQYF. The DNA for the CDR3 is TGTGCCAGCAGCTTAGTAACTGAACAAGAGACCCAGTACTTC.

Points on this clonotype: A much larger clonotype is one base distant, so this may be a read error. The CDR3 reads CSVESGWYQETRYF. DNA for the CDR3: TGCAGCGTTGAAAGCGGGTGGTACCAAGAGACCCGGTACTTC. The rearrangement links TRBV29-1 to TRBJ2-5; tentative D call: TRBD2 (6 bases). Germline V gene lookup returns CDR1 SQVTM and CDR2 ANQGSEA. The CDR3 is made up of 14 amino acids.

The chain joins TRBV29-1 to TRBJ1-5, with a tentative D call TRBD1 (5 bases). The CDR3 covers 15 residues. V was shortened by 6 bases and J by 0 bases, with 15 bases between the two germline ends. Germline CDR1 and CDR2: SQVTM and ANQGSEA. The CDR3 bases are TGCAGCGTCGGAACAGGAGACTTTAGCAATCAGCCCCAGCATTTT. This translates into CSVGTGDFSNQPQHF.

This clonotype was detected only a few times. CDR3 residues: CASRFLKGPYEQYF. The CDR3 DNA reads as TGTGCCAGCAGATTCTTGAAGGGACCCTACGAGCAGTACTTC. The chain couples TRBV11-2 to TRBJ2-7; D assignment may be TRBD1 or TRBD2 (5 bases each). Germline values: CDR1 SGHAT, CDR2 FQNNGV. This CDR3 has 14 amino acids. V lost 6 bases and J lost 2, with 14 bases in between.

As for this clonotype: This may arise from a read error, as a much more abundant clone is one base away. CDR3 in amino acids: CSVDGPRHSGNTIYF. CDR3 in DNA: TGCAGCGTTGACGGGCCCAGGCACTCTGGAAACACCATATATTTT. V is TRBV29-1 and J is TRBJ1-3; D call uncertain. Per germline, CDR1 SQVTM and CDR2 ANQGSEA. V gave up 3 bases and J gave up 0 bases, with 12 bases separating them. The CDR3 has 15 amino acids.

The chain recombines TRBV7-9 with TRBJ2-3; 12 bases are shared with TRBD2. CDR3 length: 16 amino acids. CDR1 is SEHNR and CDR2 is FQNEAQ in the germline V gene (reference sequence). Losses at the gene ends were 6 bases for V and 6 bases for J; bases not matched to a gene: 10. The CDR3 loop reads CASSPGLAGPQDTQYF. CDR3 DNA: TGTGCCAGCAGTCCTGGACTAGCGGGACCGCAGGATACGCAGTATTTT.

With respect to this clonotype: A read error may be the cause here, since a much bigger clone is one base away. CDR3 bases: TGTGCCGGCAGCGAACTAGCGGGAGGGTACGAGCAGTACTTC. Translation gives CAGSELAGGYEQYF. The chain couples TRBV7-8 to TRBJ2-7; 13 bases are shared with TRBD2. CDR3 length equals 14 residues. Germline V lookup: CDR1 SGHVS, CDR2 FQNEAQ.

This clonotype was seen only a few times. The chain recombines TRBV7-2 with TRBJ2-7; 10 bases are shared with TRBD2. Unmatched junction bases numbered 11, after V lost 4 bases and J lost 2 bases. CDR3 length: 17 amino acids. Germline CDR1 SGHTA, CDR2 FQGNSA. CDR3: CASSSRLSGRAAYEQYF. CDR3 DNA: TGTGCCAGCAGCTCAAGACTAAGCGGGAGGGCGGCCTACGAGCAGTACTTC.

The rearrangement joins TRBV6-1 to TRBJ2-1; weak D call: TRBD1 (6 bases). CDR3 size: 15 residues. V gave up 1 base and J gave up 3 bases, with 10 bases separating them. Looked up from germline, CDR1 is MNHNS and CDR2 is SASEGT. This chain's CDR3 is CASSEDAGDYNEQFF. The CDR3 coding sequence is TGTGCCAGCAGTGAAGATGCAGGGGACTACAATGAGCAGTTCTTC.

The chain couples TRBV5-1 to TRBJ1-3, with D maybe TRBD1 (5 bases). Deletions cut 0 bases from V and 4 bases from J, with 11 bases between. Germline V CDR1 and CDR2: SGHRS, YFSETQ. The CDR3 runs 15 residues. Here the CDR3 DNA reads TGCGCCAGCAGCTTGGAACAGGCCGGGGGAAACACCATATATTTT. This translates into CASSLEQAGGNTIYF. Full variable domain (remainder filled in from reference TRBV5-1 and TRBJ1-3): KAGVTQTPRYLIKTRGQQVTLSCSPISGHRSVSWYQQTPGQGLQFLFEYFSETQRNKGNFPGRFSGRQFSNSRSEMNVSTLELGDSALYLCASSLEQAGGNTIYFGEGSWLTVV.

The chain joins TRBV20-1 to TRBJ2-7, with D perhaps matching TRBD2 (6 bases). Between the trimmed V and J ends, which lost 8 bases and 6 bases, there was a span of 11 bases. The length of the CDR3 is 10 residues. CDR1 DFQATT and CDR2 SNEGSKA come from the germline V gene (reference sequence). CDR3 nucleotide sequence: TGCAGTTACTCCGGGGGCGAGCAGTACTTC. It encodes CSYSGGEQYF.

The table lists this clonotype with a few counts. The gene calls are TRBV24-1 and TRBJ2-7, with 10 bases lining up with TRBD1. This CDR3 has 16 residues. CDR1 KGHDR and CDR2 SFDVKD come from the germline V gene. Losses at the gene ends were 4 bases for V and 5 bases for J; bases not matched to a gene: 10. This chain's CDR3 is CATSDTRQGANDEQYF. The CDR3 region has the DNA TGTGCCACCAGTGACACCCGACAGGGGGCAAACGACGAGCAGTACTTC.

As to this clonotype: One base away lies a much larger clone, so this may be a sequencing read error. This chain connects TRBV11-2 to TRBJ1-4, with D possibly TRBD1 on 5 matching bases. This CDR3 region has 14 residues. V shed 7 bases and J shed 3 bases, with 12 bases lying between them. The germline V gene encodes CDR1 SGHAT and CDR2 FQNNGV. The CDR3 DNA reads TGTGCCAGCACCAATCGACAGCCTAATGAAAAACTGTTTTTT. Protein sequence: CASTNRQPNEKLFF.

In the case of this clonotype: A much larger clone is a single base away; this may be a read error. CDR3 DNA sequence: TGTGCCAGCAGTGAGGGGTCGGGTCAGTGGGACGAGCAGTACTTC. It codes for CASSEGSGQWDEQYF. The chain links TRBV10-3 to TRBJ2-7; D is tentatively TRBD1 or TRBD2 (5 bases each). CDR1 ENHRY and CDR2 SYGVKD come from the germline V gene. The CDR3 runs 15 residues.

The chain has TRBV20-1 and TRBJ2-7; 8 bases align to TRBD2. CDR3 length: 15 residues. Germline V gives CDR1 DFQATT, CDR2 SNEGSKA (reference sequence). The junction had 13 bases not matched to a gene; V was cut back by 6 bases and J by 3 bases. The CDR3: CSASSGGTSGYEQYF. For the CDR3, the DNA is TGCAGTGCCTCCTCGGGGGGTACTAGCGGCTACGAGCAGTACTTC.

The CDR3 reads CASSARVPWGYTF. The CDR3 bases are TGTGCCAGCAGTGCTAGAGTCCCTTGGGGCTACACCTTC. The V gene is TRBV6-4, the J gene TRBJ1-2; no reliable D call. The CDR3 covers 13 residues. CDR1 is MRHNA and CDR2 is SNTAGT in the germline V gene. Trimming took 4 bases from V and 8 from J, leaving 14 bases between them.

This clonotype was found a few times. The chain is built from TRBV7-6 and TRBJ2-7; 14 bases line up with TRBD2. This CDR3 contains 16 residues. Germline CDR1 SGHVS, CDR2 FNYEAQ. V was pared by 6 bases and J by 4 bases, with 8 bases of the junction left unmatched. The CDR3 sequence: CASSRGTSGSSYEQYF. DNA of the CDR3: TGTGCCAGCAGTAGGGGGACTAGCGGGAGTTCTTACGAGCAGTACTTC.

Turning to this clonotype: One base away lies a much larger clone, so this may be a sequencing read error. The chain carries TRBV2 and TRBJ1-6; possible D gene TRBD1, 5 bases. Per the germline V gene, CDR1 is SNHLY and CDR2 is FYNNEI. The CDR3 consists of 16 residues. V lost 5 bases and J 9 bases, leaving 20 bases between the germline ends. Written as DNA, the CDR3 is TGTGCCAGCAGTTTTGGGTTGGGACTCGGGGTTTCACCCCTCCACTTT. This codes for CASSFGLGLGVSPLHF.

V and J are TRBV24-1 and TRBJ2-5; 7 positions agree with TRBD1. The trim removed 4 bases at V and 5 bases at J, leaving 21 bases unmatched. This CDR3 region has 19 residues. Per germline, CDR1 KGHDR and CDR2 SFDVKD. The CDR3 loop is CATSDRPTGLSGYTETQYF. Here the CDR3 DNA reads TGTGCCACCAGTGACCGACCGACAGGGCTTAGTGGCTACACGGAGACCCAGTACTTC.

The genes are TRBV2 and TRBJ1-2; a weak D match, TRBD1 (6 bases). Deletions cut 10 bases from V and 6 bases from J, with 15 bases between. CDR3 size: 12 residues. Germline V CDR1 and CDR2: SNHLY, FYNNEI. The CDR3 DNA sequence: TGTGCCAACACGGCGGGGGCGCATGGCTACACCTTC. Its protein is CANTAGAHGYTF.